These 23 T cell receptor beta chains were sequenced from one sample in a study of cytomegalovirus exposure and HLA in healthy donors. A multiplex PCR was run with 60 Vbeta primers and 13 Jbeta primers. Method: immunoSEQ multiplex PCR; TCRdb's copy keeps in-frame clones and lacks some. The sample lists approximately 74,000 clones; over 55% were seen once. The specimen was PBMCs. These receptors were taken from a man younger than 40 in good health and CMV-seropositive.

The chain links TRBV11-2 to TRBJ2-1; D gene ambiguous. This CDR3 is 14 amino acids long. V shed 3 bases and J shed 8 bases, with 14 bases lying between them. Germline V gene data show CDR1 as SGHAT and CDR2 as FQNNGV. CDR3 loop: CASSLMPGYDEQFF. The CDR3 nucleotides read TGTGCCAGCAGCTTGATGCCGGGTTACGATGAGCAGTTCTTC. The variable domain in full, completed from reference TRBV11-2 and TRBJ2-1, reads EAGVAQSPRYKIIEKRQSVAFWCNPISGHATLYWYQQILGQGPKLLIQFQNNGVVDDSQLPKDRFSAERLKGVDSTLKIQPAKLEDSAVYLCASSLMPGYDEQFFGPGTRLTVL.

V usage is TRBV9 and J usage is TRBJ1-2; no firm D call. The germline V gene encodes CDR1 SGDLS and CDR2 YYNGEE. V gave up 3 bases and J gave up 4 bases, with 16 bases separating them. This CDR3 contains 15 residues. The CDR3 coding sequence is TGTGCCAGCAGCGCCTCCTCGGGAACGGGCTATGGCTACACCTTC. This translates into CASSASSGTGYGYTF.

This clone was seen only a few times. The chain carries TRBV10-3 and TRBJ2-3; no reliable D call. The CDR3 runs 15 residues. Germline lookup yields CDR1 ENHRY and CDR2 SYGVKD. Trimming cost V 6 bases and J 2 bases, with 15 bases left between them. The CDR3 reads CAISAESSPTDTQYF. In DNA, the CDR3 is TGTGCCATCAGCGCAGAGAGTAGCCCCACAGATACGCAGTATTTT.

V usage is TRBV28 and J usage is TRBJ1-5; possibly TRBD1 for D (5 bases). The CDR3 length is 15 residues. Germline CDR1 reads MDHEN; CDR2 reads SYDVKM. V lost 9 bases and J lost 4, with 19 bases in between. The CDR3 nucleotides are TGTGCCAGTGAAAGGCGGGGCGTTGGTAATCAGCCCCAGCATTTT. Amino acid sequence: CASERRGVGNQPQHF.

The rearrangement uses TRBV5-1 and TRBJ2-1, with 9 bases that match TRBD1. CDR3 length: 13 amino acids. V shed 4 bases, J shed 6 bases, and the junction held 2 bases outside the gene matches. The germline V gene encodes CDR1 SGHRS and CDR2 YFSETQ. In nucleotides, the CDR3 is TGCGCCAGCAGCATGGGACAGGGCAATGAGCAGTTCTTC. This sequence encodes CASSMGQGNEQFF.

The chain couples TRBV6-1 to TRBJ1-5; 7 bases fit TRBD1. The CDR3 consists of 14 residues. With V trimmed by 3 bases and J by 7 bases, 6 bases remained unmatched. The germline CDR1 and CDR2 sequences are MNHNS and SASEGT. The CDR3 spells CASSEGTGAQPQHF. CDR3 DNA: TGTGCCAGCAGTGAGGGCACAGGGGCCCAGCCCCAGCATTTT.

V usage is TRBV7-9 and J usage is TRBJ2-2, with 7 bases aligning to TRBD1. Germline V gene sequence: CDR1 SEHNR, CDR2 FQNEAQ (reference sequence). V trimming: 6 bases; J trimming: 1 base; junction bases outside the gene matches: 11. This CDR3 has 17 residues. CDR3 amino acids: CASRPRLGQLNTGELFF. In DNA form, the CDR3 reads TGTGCCAGCAGGCCAAGGTTGGGACAGCTGAACACCGGGGAGCTGTTTTTT.

This rearrangement joins TRBV12-2 to TRBJ2-3; the D call in the table, TRBD2, was not verified against the DNA. TRBV12-2 is flagged as a pseudogene. The CDR3 spans 15 residues. In DNA, the CDR3 is TGTGCAAGTCGCTTAGAAGGCGGGGGCACAGATACGCAGTATTTT. Residues: CASRLEGGGTDTQYF.

The table lists this clone with a few counts. The J gene is TRBJ2-3, the V gene TRBV29-1; a weak D match, TRBD2 (5 bases). The V gene's germline CDR1 is SQVTM and CDR2 ANQGSEA. The CDR3 covers 12 residues. Trimming took off 8 bases at V and 1 base at J, with 10 bases between the two ends. CDR3 coding DNA: TGCAGCCTCGGGGATCGCACAGATACGCAGTATTTT. As protein: CSLGDRTDTQYF.

This clone was seen just once. The V call is TRBV14, the J call TRBJ2-2; D remains ambiguous. Trimming took off 4 bases at V and 3 bases at J, with 15 bases between the two ends. The CDR3 length is 16 residues. Germline V gene lookup returns CDR1 SGHDN and CDR2 FVKESK. CDR3 DNA sequence: TGTGCCAGCAGCCTGAGAGTTGGGCCCGACACCGGGGAGCTGTTTTTT. It encodes CASSLRVGPDTGELFF.

J is TRBJ2-1 and V is TRBV9; the match to TRBD1 covers 10 bases. V shed 3 bases and J 9 bases; nucleotides not matched to a gene: 9. Germline V gene sequence: CDR1 SGDLS, CDR2 YYNGEE. The length of the CDR3 is 15 residues. The CDR3 loop is CASSEGDRGMGEQFF. In DNA, the CDR3 is TGTGCCAGCAGCGAGGGGGACAGGGGTATGGGTGAGCAGTTCTTC.

This clone was counted once. The rearrangement uses TRBV13 and TRBJ2-1, with D perhaps matching TRBD1 (5 bases). The CDR3 covers 12 residues. CDR1 and CDR2 from the germline V gene are PRHDT and FYEKMQ (reference sequence). V lost 5 bases, J lost 12 bases, and 14 bases lay in between. The chain's CDR3 is CASSPPVGRQFF. Here the CDR3 DNA reads TGTGCCAGCAGCCCCCCCGTGGGGCGGCAGTTCTTC. Drawing the rest from reference TRBV13 and TRBJ2-1, the complete variable domain is AAGVIQSPRHLIKEKRETATLKCYPIPRHDTVYWYQQGPGQDPQFLISFYEKMQSDKGSIPDRFSAQQFSDYHSELNMSSLELGDSALYFCASSPPVGRQFFGPGTRLTVL.

The V gene is TRBV7-2, the J gene TRBJ2-7; D is possibly TRBD2 (5 bases). Trimming removed 4 bases from V and 4 bases from J, with 8 bases in between. CDR3 length: 12 amino acids. CDR1 is SGHTA, CDR2 FQGNSA, per germline. The CDR3 DNA reads TGTGCCAGCAGCTCACTAGTTTACGAGCAGTACTTC. Translation: CASSSLVYEQYF.

The gene calls are TRBV5-6 and TRBJ2-2, with TRBD1 identical over 11 bases. In germline, CDR1 is SGHDT, CDR2 YYEEEE. V lost 4 bases and J lost 7; bases outside the gene matches: 9. This CDR3 comprises 16 residues. CDR3 protein: CASSPEGTGGSGELFF. CDR3 DNA sequence: TGTGCCAGCAGCCCGGAGGGGACAGGGGGGAGCGGGGAGCTGTTTTTT.

V usage is TRBV18 and J usage is TRBJ1-1, with TRBD1 matching over 9 bases. The CDR3 consists of 13 residues. The trim removed 5 bases at V and 5 bases at J, leaving 3 bases unmatched. From germline, CDR1 is KGHSH and CDR2 LQKENI. CDR3 nucleotide sequence: TGTGCCAGCTCATTACAGGGGGCGACTGAAGCTTTCTTT. This codes for CASSLQGATEAFF.

V and J are TRBV29-1 and TRBJ2-7; 8 bases match TRBD1. The germline gives CDR1 SQVTM, CDR2 ANQGSEA. J gave up 8 bases and V 4 bases, and 4 bases lay outside the gene matches. The CDR3 loop spans 11 amino acids. CDR3 DNA sequence: TGCAGCGTTGGGGGACAGGAGAAGCAGTACTTC. Amino acid sequence: CSVGGQEKQYF.

The chain carries TRBV28 and TRBJ2-3, with D maybe TRBD2 (7 bases). Trimming left V 2 bases short and J 5 bases short, with 11 bases between. CDR3 length: 14 residues. Germline lookup yields CDR1 MDHEN and CDR2 SYDVKM. In nucleotides, the CDR3 is TGTGCCAGCAGTTTAACGGGGGGCTTAGATACGCAGTATTTT. Residues: CASSLTGGLDTQYF.

This clone showed up just a few times. This chain joins TRBV7-2 and TRBJ2-1; possible D gene TRBD2, 6 bases. Looked up from germline, CDR1 is SGHTA and CDR2 is FQGNSA. This CDR3 spans 13 amino acids. V was pared by 6 bases and J by 5 bases, with 11 bases between. The CDR3 loop is CASRASGDNEQFF. DNA of the CDR3: TGTGCCAGCAGGGCCTCGGGGGACAATGAGCAGTTCTTC.

This clone was seen a few times. The chain is built from TRBV27 and TRBJ1-3; D possibly corresponds to TRBD1 (5 bases). The V gene's germline CDR1 is MNHEY and CDR2 SMNVEV (reference sequence). V lost 0 bases to trimming and J lost 4 bases, with 10 bases between them. The CDR3 runs to 15 residues. The CDR3 nucleotides are TGTGCCAGCAGTTTATCGATCGGGGGAGGAAACACCATATATTTT. Its translation: CASSLSIGGGNTIYF.

This chain joins TRBV7-3 and TRBJ2-1; TRBD2 agrees at 9 bases. The CDR3 spans 15 residues. Germline trimming cut 5 bases from V and 5 bases from J; bases unmatched to any gene: 7. Germline lookup yields CDR1 SGHTA and CDR2 FQGTGA. CDR3 protein: CASSETSGGNNEQFF. CDR3 bases: TGTGCCAGCAGCGAAACCAGCGGGGGGAACAATGAGCAGTTCTTC.

The rearrangement joins TRBV29-1 to TRBJ2-3; D is perhaps TRBD1 (5 bases). This CDR3 spans 11 amino acids. CDR1 and CDR2 (germline): SQVTM, ANQGSEA. Trimming took 5 bases from V and 9 from J, leaving 12 bases between them. In DNA form, the CDR3 reads TGCAGCGTTCGAGAAGGGGCAACGCAGTATTTT. Protein sequence: CSVREGATQYF.

This clone occurred once. The J gene is TRBJ2-7, the V gene TRBV6-5, with TRBD2 matching over 7 bases. V dropped 3 bases and J dropped 2; count of bases not matched to a gene: 4. Germline CDR1 is MNHEY and CDR2 is SVGAGI. There are 14 residues in the CDR3. In nucleotides, the CDR3 is TGTGCCAGCAGTTATGCGGGAGTAACCTACGAGCAGTACTTC. It yields the protein CASSYAGVTYEQYF.

The V call is TRBV25-1, the J call TRBJ1-6; D is ambiguous. The CDR3 has 13 amino acids. The V end lost 7 bases, the J end lost 0 bases, and 4 bases lay between the germline ends. Per germline, CDR1 MGHDK and CDR2 SYGVNS. CDR3 bases: TGTGCCAGCACGAGCTCCTATAATTCACCCCTCCACTTT. It codes for CASTSSYNSPLHF. Based on the CDR3 plus reference TRBV25-1 and TRBJ1-6, the full variable domain is EADIYQTPRYLVIGTGKKITLECSQTMGHDKMYWYQQDPGMELHLIHYSYGVNSTEKGDLSSESTVSRIRTEHFPLTLESARPSHTSQYLCASTSSYNSPLHFGNGTRLTVT.